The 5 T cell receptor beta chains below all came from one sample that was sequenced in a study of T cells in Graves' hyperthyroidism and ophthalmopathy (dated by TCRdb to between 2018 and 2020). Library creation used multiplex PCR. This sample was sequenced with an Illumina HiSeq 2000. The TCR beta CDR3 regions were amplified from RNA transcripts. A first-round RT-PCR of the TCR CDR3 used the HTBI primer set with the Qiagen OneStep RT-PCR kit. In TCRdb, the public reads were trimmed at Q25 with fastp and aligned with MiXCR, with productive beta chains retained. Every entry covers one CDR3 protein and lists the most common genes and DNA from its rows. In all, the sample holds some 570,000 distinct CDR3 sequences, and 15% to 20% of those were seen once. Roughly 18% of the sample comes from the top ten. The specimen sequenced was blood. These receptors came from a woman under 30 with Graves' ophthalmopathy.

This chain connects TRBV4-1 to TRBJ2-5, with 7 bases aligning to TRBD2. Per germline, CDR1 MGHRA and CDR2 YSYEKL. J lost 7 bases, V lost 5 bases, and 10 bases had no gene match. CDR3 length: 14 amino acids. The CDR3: CASSSRLWEGTQYF. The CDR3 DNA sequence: TGCGCCAGCAGCTCCCGCCTTTGGGAGGGGACCCAGTACTTC.

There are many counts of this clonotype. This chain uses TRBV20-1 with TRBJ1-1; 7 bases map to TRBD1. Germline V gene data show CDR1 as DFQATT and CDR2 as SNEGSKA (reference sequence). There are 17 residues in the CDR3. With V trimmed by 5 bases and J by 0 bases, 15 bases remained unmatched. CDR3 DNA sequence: TGCAGTGCTGGACCCGGGACAGAGGGCCCCATGAACACTGAAGCTTTCTTT. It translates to CSAGPGTEGPMNTEAFF.

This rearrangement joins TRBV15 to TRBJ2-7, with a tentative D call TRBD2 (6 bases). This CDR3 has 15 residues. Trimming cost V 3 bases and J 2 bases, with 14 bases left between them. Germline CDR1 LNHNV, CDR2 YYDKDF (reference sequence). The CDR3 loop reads CATSSGRSLAYEQYF. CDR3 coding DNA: TGTGCCACCAGCAGCGGGAGATCATTAGCCTACGAGCAGTACTTC. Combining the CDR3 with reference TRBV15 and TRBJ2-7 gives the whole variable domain DAMVIQNPRYQVTQFGKPVTLSCSQTLNHNVMYWYQQKSSQAPKLLFHYYDKDFNNEADTPDNFQSRRPNTSFCFLDIRSPGLGDTAMYLCATSSGRSLAYEQYFGPGTRLTVT.

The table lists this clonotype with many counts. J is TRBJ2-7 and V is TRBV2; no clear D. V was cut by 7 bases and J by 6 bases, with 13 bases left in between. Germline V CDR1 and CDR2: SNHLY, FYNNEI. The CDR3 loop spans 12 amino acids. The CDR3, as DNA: TGTGCCAGCAATCTCTGGTCCGGCGAGCAGTACTTC. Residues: CASNLWSGEQYF.

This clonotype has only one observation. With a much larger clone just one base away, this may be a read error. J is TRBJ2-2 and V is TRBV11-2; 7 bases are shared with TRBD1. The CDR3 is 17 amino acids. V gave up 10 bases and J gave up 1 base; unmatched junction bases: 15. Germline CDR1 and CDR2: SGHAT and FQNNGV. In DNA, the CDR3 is TGTGCCACCAGTGATCCCACGGGACAGAAGAACACCGGGGAGCTGTTTTTT. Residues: CATSDPTGQKNTGELFF.